This T cell receptor beta chain was recorded in a study of shared clonotypes between healthy human individuals. CDR1 and CDR2 (germline): SEHNR, FQNEAQ (reference sequence). The junction had 7 bases not matched to a gene; V was cut back by 2 bases and J by 1 base. The CDR3 loop spans 17 amino acids. Findings and caveats of the study: Donor clonotype sharing was expected to depend on sequencing depth.

CD45RO-negative cells were positively selected for CCR7, leaving out terminally differentiated effector memory CD45RA+ cells. A word on this clone: The antigen is not known.

An approximately 200 ng quantity of DNA, around 30,000 T cell genomes, went into the sorted-subset replicate PCRs. The protocol was immunoSEQ multiplex PCR, while the TCRdb copy is restricted to in-frame clones and leaves out a portion. This table holds around 2,000,000 clones, roughly 95% found once. The sequencing sample was made of naive CD8+ T cells sorted from blood. The chain couples TRBV7-9 to TRBJ2-5; TRBD2 matches at 10 bases. This sequence was found in a man between 18 and 35 years old in good health. The CDR3, as DNA: TGTGCCAGCAGCTTAAACGTGGGACTAGCGATCCAAGAGACCCAGTACTTC. It specifies CASSLNVGLAIQETQYF.